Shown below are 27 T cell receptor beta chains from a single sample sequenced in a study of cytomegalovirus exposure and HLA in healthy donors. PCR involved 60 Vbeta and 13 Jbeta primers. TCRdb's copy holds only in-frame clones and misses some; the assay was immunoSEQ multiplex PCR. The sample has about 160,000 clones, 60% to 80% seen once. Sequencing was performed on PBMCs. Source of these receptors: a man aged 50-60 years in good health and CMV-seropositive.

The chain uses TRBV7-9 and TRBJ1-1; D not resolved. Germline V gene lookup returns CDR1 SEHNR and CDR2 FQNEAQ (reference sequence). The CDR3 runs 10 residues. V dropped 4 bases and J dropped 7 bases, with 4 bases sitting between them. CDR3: CASSSREAFF. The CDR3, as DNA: TGTGCCAGCAGCTCCCGTGAAGCTTTCTTT. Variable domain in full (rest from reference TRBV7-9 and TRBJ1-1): DTGVSQNPRHKITKRGQNVTFRCDPISEHNRLYWYRQTLGQGPEFLTYFQNEAQLEKSRLLSDRFSAERPKGSFSTLEIQRTEQGDSAMYLCASSSREAFFGQGTRLTVV.

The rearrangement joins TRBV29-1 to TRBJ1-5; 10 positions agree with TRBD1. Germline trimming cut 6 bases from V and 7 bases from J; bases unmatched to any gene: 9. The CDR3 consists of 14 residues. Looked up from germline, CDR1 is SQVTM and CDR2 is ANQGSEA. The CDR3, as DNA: TGCAGCGTATCTCTCGGGACAGGGGAACAGCCCCAGCATTTT. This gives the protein CSVSLGTGEQPQHF.

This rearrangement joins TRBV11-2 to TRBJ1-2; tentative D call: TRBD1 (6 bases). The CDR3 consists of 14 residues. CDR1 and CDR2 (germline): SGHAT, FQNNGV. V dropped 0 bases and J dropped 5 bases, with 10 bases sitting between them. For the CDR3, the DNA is TGTGCCAGCAGCTTAGATGGCAGGGGATATGGCTACACCTTC. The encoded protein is CASSLDGRGYGYTF.

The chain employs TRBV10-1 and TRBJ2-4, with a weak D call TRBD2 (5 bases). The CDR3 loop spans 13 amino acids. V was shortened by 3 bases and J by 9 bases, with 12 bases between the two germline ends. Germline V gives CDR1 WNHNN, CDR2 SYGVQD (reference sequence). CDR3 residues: CASSERGRGIQYF. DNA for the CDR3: TGCGCCAGCAGTGAAAGAGGGCGAGGCATTCAGTACTTC.

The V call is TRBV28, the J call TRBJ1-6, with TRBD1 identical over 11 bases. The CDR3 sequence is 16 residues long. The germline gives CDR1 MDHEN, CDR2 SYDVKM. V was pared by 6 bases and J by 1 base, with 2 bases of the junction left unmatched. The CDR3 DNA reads TGTGCCAGCAGAGGACAGGGGGCTTCCTATAATTCACCCCTCCACTTT. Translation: CASRGQGASYNSPLHF.

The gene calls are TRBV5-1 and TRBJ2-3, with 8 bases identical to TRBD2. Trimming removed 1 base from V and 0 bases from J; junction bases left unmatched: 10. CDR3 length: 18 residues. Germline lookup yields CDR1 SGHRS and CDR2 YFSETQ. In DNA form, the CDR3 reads TGCGCCAGCAGCTTGATCCTAGCGGGCGTTACAAGCACAGATACGCAGTATTTT. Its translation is CASSLILAGVTSTDTQYF.

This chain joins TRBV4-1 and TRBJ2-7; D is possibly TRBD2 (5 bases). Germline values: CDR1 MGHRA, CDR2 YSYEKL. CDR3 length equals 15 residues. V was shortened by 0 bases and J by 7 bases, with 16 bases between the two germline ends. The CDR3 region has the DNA TGCGCCAGCAGCCAAGATTTGGACTTGGTTCGGGAGCAGTACTTC. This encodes CASSQDLDLVREQYF.

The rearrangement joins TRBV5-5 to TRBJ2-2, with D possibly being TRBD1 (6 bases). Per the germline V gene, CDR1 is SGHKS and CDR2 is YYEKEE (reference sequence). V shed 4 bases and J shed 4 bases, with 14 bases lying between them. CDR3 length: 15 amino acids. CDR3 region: CASSPGELLTGELFF. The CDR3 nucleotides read TGTGCCAGCAGCCCAGGGGAACTTCTCACCGGGGAGCTGTTTTTT.

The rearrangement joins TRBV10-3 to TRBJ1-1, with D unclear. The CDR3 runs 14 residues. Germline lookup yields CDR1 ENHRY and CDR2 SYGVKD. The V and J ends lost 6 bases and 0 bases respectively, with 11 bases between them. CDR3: CAIRNTVMNTEAFF. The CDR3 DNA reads TGTGCCATCAGGAACACAGTCATGAACACTGAAGCTTTCTTT.

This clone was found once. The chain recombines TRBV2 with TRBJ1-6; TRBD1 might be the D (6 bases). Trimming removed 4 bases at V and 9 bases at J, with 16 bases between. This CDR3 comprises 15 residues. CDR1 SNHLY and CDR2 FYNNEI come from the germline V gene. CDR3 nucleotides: TGTGCCAGCAGTGGAGGCCAAGGGGGATTTTCACCCCTCCACTTT. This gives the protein CASSGGQGGFSPLHF.

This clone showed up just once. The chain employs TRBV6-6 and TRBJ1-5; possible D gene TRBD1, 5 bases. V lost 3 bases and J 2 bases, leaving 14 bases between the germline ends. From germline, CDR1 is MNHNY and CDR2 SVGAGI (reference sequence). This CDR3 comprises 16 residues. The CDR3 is CASSYGRGLGNQPQHF. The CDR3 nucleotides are TGTGCCAGCAGTTATGGAAGGGGCTTGGGCAATCAGCCCCAGCATTTT.

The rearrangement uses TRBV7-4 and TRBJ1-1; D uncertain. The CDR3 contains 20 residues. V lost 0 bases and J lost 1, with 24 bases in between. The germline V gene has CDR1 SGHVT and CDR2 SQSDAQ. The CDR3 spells CASSLAYWAHSEPRNTEAFF. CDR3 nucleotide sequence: TGTGCCAGCAGCTTAGCTTACTGGGCACATTCGGAACCTCGGAACACTGAAGCTTTCTTT.

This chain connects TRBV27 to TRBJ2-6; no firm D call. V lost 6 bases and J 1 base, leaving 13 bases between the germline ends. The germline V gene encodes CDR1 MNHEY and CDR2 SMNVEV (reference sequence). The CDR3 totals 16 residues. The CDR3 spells CASSFTPSSGANVLTF. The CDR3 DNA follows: TGTGCCAGCAGCTTCACCCCTAGTTCTGGGGCCAACGTCCTGACTTTC.

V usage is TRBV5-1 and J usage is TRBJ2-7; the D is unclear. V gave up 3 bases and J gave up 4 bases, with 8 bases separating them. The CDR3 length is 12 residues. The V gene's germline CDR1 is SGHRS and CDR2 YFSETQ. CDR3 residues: CASSSTEYEQYF. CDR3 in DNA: TGCGCCAGCAGCTCCACCGAGTACGAGCAGTACTTC.

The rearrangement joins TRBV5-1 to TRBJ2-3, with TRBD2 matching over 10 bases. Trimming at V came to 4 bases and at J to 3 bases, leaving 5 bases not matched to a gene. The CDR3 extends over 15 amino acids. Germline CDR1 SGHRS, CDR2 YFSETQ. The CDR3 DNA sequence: TGCGCCAGCAGCCACACTAGCGGGGCAACAGATACGCAGTATTTT. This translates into CASSHTSGATDTQYF.

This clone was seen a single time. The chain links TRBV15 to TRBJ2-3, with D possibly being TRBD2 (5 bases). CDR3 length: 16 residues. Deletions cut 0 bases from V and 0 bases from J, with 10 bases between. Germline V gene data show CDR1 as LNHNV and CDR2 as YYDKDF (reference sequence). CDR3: CATSRDLAISTDTQYF. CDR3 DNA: TGTGCCACCAGCAGAGATCTAGCAATAAGCACAGATACGCAGTATTTT.

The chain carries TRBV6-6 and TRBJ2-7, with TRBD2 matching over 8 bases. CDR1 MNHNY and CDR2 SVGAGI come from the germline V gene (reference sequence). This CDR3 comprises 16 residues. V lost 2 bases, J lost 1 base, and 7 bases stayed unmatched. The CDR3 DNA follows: TGTGCCAGCAGTTACCCCCCTAGCGGGCGGTCCTACGAGCAGTACTTC. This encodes CASSYPPSGRSYEQYF.

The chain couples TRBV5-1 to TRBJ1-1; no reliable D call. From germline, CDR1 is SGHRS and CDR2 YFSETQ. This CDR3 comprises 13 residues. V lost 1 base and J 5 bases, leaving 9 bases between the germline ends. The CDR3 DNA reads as TGCGCCAGCAGCTTGTTTGAGGGAACTGAAGCTTTCTTT. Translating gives CASSLFEGTEAFF.

CDR3 coding DNA: TGTGCCAGCAGCTCCAACCCCACGGATCAGCCCCAGCATTTT. It is translated as CASSSNPTDQPQHF. The gene calls are TRBV5-6 and TRBJ1-5, with D uncertain. V dropped 3 bases and J dropped 5 bases, with 12 bases sitting between them. Germline CDR1 is SGHDT and CDR2 is YYEEEE. The CDR3 consists of 14 residues.

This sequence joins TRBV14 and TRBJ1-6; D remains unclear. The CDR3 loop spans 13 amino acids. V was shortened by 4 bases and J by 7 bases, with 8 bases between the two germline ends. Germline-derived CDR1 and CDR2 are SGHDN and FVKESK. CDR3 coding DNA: TGTGCCAGCAGCCCGCAGATAAATTCACCCCTCCACTTT. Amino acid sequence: CASSPQINSPLHF.

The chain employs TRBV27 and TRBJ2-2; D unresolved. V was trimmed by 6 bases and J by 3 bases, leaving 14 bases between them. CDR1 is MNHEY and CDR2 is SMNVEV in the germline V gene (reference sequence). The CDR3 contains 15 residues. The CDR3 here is CASSLGLPYTGELFF. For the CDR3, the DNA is TGTGCCAGCAGCTTAGGGCTACCTTACACCGGGGAGCTGTTTTTT.

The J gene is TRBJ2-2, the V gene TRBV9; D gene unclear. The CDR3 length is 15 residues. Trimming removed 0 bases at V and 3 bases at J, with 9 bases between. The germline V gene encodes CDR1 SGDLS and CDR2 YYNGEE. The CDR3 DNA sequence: TGTGCCAGCAGCGTAGTGGAGCCGGACACCGGGGAGCTGTTTTTT. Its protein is CASSVVEPDTGELFF.

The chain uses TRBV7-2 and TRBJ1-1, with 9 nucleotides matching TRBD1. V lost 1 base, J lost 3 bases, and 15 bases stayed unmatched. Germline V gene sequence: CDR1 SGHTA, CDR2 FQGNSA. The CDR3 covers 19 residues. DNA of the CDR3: TGTGCCAGCAGCTTAGGGGAGACCGGGACAGGGCTTTCGGACACTGAAGCTTTCTTT. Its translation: CASSLGETGTGLSDTEAFF.

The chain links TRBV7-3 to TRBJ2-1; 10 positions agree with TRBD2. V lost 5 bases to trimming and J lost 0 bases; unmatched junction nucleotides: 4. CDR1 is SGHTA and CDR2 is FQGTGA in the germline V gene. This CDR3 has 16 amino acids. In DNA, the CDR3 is TGTGCCAGCAGCGGACTAGCGGACAGCTCCTACAATGAGCAGTTCTTC. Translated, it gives CASSGLADSSYNEQFF.

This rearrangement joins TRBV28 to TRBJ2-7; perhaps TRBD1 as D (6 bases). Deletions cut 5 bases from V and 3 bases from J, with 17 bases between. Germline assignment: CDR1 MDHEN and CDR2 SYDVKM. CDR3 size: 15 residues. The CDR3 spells CASSGPTGTFYEQYF. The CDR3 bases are TGTGCCAGCAGTGGGCCCACAGGGACCTTCTACGAGCAGTACTTC.

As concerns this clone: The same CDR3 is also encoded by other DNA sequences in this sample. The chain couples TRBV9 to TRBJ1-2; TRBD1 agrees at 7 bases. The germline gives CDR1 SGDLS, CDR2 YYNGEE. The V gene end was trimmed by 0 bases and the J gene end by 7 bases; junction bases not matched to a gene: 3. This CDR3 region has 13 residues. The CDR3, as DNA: TGTGCCAGCAGCGTAGAGGGGGCGGCTGGCTACACCTTC. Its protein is CASSVEGAAGYTF.

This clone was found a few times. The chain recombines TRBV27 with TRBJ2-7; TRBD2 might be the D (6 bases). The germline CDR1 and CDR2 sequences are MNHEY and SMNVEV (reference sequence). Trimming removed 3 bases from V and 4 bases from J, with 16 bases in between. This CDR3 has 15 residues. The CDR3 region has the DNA TGTGCCAGCAGTTTCGGGGGACTGGGACTTTACGAGCAGTACTTC. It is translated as CASSFGGLGLYEQYF.